These T cell receptor beta chains were read from a single sample in a study of T cells after yellow fever vaccination. TCRdb re-called the 5' RACE reads with MiXCR, one entry per CDR3 protein. The data hold approximately 120,000 distinct CDR3 sequences, with under 9% observed a single time. The sample was CD8+ T cells sorted from PBMCs, taken on the day of the yellow fever booster vaccination. These receptors were collected from a man in his late teens or twenties who received the YFV17D yellow fever vaccine. The CDR3 runs from the conserved cysteine through the conserved F or W. A D gene is named only where the DNA matches it firmly. For some rows the clone size is stated as once, few or many, or as a class when expanded; others skip it.

len	v_gene	j_gene	abundance	d_gene	CDR3aa	CDR3nt
14	TRBV12-3/TRBV12-4	TRBJ2-3	many	TRBD2	CASTWVLALDTQYF	TGTGCCAGCACCTGGGTACTAGCGCTTGATACGCAGTATTTT
12	TRBV7-9	TRBJ2-1	few	NA	CASTPPTHLGSF	TGTGCCAGCACCCCCCCAACTCACCTGGGGAGCTTC
13	TRBV4-1	TRBJ2-1	few	NA	CASSQATWDEQFF	TGCGCCAGCAGCCAAGCGACGTGGGATGAGCAGTTCTTC
15	TRBV19	TRBJ2-3	few	NA	CASSARRTLADTQYF	TGTGCCAGTAGTGCCCGTCGTACCCTGGCAGATACGCAGTATTTT
14	TRBV29-1	TRBJ2-5	NA	TRBD2	CSVGLAGFQETQYF	TGCAGCGTTGGACTAGCGGGGTTTCAAGAGACCCAGTACTTC
15	TRBV6-2/TRBV6-3	TRBJ2-1	NA	NA	CASSFPRTEINEQFF	TGTGCCAGCAGTTTCCCACGGACAGAGATCAATGAGCAGTTCTTC
14	TRBV20-1	TRBJ1-4	NA	NA	CSARSVRTNEKLFF	TGCAGTGCTAGAAGTGTCCGAACTAATGAAAAACTGTTTTTT
14	TRBV19	TRBJ2-1	NA	TRBD2	CATGRPTSYNEQFF	TGTGCCACCGGGAGGCCGACCTCCTACAATGAGCAGTTCTTC
14	TRBV5-6	TRBJ1-2	few	NA	CASSLTGWNYGYTF	TGTGCCAGCAGCTTAACAGGTTGGAACTATGGCTACACCTTC
15	TRBV7-9	TRBJ2-7	NA	TRBD1	CASSNAGQGAYEQYF	TGTGCCAGCAGCAACGCGGGACAGGGGGCCTACGAGCAGTACTTC
14	TRBV20-1	TRBJ2-7	many	NA	CSARDRFLPYEQYF	TGCAGTGCTAGAGACCGGTTCCTGCCCTACGAGCAGTACTTC
15	TRBV5-1	TRBJ1-6	NA	TRBD1	CASAYEGARNSPLHF	TGCGCCTCAGCGTACGAGGGGGCGCGTAATTCACCCCTCCACTTT
17	TRBV9	TRBJ2-3	few	TRBD2	CASSVEWTSGTTDTQYF	TGTGCCAGCAGCGTAGAATGGACTAGCGGGACCACAGATACGCAGTATTTT
16	TRBV4-3	TRBJ2-3	many	NA	CASSQDLGLSTDTQYF	TGCGCCAGCAGCCAAGATCTCGGGTTAAGCACAGATACGCAGTATTTT